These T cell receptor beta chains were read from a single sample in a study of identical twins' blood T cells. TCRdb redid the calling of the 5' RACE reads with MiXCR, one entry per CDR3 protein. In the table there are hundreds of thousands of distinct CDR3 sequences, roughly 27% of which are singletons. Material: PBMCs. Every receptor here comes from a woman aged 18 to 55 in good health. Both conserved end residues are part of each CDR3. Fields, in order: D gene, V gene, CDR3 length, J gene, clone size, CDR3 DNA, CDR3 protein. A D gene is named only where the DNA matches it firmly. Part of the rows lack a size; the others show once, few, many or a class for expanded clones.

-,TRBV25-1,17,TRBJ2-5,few,TGTGCCAGCAGTGAACGAAGCGAGCTAGACAGACAAGAGACCCAGTACTTC,CASSERSELDRQETQYF
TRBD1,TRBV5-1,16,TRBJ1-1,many,TGCGCCAGCAGCTCAAGTGGACAGGAATTGGGGACTGAAGCTTTCTTT,CASSSSGQELGTEAFF
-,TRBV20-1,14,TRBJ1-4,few,TGCAGTGCTAGAGAAAGGGAGGGGAATGAAAAACTGTTTTTT,CSAREREGNEKLFF
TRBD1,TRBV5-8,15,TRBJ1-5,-,TGTGCCAGCAGCTTGGAGGACAGGCACGGGCAGCCCCAGCATTTT,CASSLEDRHGQPQHF
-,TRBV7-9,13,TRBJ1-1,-,TGTGCCAGCAGCCTTCATGGAGGAGCTAAAGCTTTCTTT,CASSLHGGAKAFF
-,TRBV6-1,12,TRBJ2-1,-,TGTGCCAGCAGTGAAGCGCACAATGAGCAGTTCTTC,CASSEAHNEQFF
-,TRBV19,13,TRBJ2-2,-,TGTGCCAGTTCTGGCGGTCACACCGGGGAGCTGTTTTTT,CASSGGHTGELFF
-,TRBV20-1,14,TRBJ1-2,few,TGCAGTGCTAGAGATCGGAACAGAAACTATGGCTACACCTTC,CSARDRNRNYGYTF
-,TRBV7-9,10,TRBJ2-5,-,TGTGCCAGCCTGGGGGAAGCCCAGTACTTC,CASLGEAQYF
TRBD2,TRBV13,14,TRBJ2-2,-,TGTGCCAGCAGCTTCGGGGGGAGAACCGGGGAGCTGTTTTTT,CASSFGGRTGELFF
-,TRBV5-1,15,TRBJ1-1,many,TGCGCCAGCAGCTTCTTGGGGGGTTTGAACACTGAAGCTTTCTTT,CASSFLGGLNTEAFF
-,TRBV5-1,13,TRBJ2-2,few,TGCGCCAGCAGTTTAATGTCCACCGGGGAGCTGTTTTTT,CASSLMSTGELFF
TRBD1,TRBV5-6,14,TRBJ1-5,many,TGTGCCAGCAGCCTCGGGACAGTCCATCAGCCCCAGCATTTT,CASSLGTVHQPQHF
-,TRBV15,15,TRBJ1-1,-,TGTGCCACCAGCAGAGATCTAACCCAGAACACTGAAGCTTTCTTT,CATSRDLTQNTEAFF
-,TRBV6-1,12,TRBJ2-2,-,TGTGCCAGTCCCACTAGAACCGGGGAGCTGTTTTTT,CASPTRTGELFF
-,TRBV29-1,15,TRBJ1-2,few,TGCAGCGTAAGTTCAGGACAGCGGCTTATCTATGGCTACACCTTC,CSVSSGQRLIYGYTF
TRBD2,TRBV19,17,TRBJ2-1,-,TGTGCCAGTAGTATAGATCCTGGCGGGAGACCGTTCAATGAGCAGTTCTTC,CASSIDPGGRPFNEQFF
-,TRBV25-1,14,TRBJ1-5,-,TGTGCCAGCAGTGGGCGGACCTCCAATCAGCCCCAGCATTTT,CASSGRTSNQPQHF
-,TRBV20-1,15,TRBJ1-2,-,TGCAGTGCTAGAGTACCCACTGAAGTTCGCTATGGCTACACCTTC,CSARVPTEVRYGYTF
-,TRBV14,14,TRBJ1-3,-,TGTGCCAGCAAGGAGGAGCGGGGAGGAAACACCATATATTTT,CASKEERGGNTIYF
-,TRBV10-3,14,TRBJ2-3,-,TGTGCCACCGGGGGACAGTCGGCGGCAGATACGCAGTATTTT,CATGGQSAADTQYF
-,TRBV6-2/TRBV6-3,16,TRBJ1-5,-,TGTGCCAGCAGTTTATGGACAGCGAGGGGCAATCGGCCCCAGCATTTT,CASSLWTARGNRPQHF
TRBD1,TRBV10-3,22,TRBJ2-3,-,TGTGCCATCAGCCGACCCAAAAACAGGGACAGGCCAATCCTTACTAGCACAGATACGCAGTATTTT,CAISRPKNRDRPILTSTDTQYF
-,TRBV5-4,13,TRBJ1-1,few,TGTGCCAGCAGCTTAGGTCATAACACTGAAGCTTTCTTT,CASSLGHNTEAFF
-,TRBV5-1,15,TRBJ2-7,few,TGCGCCAGCAGCTTGGAGTTGGGCGTAAACTACGAGCAGTACTTC,CASSLELGVNYEQYF
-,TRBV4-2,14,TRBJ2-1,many,TGTGCCAGCAGCCAGACTATCGGGGGTAACTACTTCTTCTTC,CASSQTIGGNYFFF
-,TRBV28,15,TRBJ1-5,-,TGTGCCAGCAGCAATTTAGACAGGAGCAATCAGCCCCAGCATTTT,CASSNLDRSNQPQHF
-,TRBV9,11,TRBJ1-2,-,TGTGCCAGCAGCGGGACTTATGGCTACACCTTC,CASSGTYGYTF
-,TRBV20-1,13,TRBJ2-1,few,TGCAGTGCTAGTGGGGCCAGATACAATGAGCAGTTCTTC,CSASGARYNEQFF
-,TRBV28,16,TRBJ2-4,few,TGTGCCAGCAGTTTAGGTAGCGGACTAGCCAAAAACATTCAGTACTTC,CASSLGSGLAKNIQYF
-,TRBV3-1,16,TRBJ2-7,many,TGTGCCAGCAGCCTGACAGGCCTGTGGGGATCCTACGAGCAGTACTTC,CASSLTGLWGSYEQYF
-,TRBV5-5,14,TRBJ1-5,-,TGTGCCAGCAGCCCTGGTCTCGGCAATCAGCCCCAGCATTTT,CASSPGLGNQPQHF
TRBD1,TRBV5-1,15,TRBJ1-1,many,TGCGCCAGCAGCCCGATGATGACAGGGCAGACTGAAGCTTTCTTT,CASSPMMTGQTEAFF
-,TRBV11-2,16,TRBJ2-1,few,TGTGCCAGCAGCCCCGGGTGGGCGGATCTTTGGAATGAGCAGTTCTTC,CASSPGWADLWNEQFF
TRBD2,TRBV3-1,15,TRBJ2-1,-,TGTGCCAGCAGCCAGGTTGCGGGAGGGGGAGTTGAGCAGTTCTTC,CASSQVAGGGVEQFF
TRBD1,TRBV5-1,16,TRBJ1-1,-,TGCGCCAGCAGCTCGGGAGCGACAGGGGTATCATCCGAAGCTTTCTTT,CASSSGATGVSSEAFF
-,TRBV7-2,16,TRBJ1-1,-,TGTGCCAGCAGCCCAAAGCCTCAGGGGAGGGGCGCTGAAGCTTTCTTT,CASSPKPQGRGAEAFF
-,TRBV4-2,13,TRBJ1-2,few,TGTGCCAGCACCGGGGGTGGGGACTATGGCTACACCTTC,CASTGGGDYGYTF
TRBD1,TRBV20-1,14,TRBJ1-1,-,TGCAGTGCTAGAGATAGACAGGGTTACCCTGAAGCTTTCTTT,CSARDRQGYPEAFF
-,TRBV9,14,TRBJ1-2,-,TGTGCCAGCAGCGTAGGAGGCACAGGGTCTGGCTACACCTTC,CASSVGGTGSGYTF
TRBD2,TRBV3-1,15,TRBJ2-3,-,TGTGCCAGCAGCCACTTGTCGGGGGGGTCAGATACGCAGTATTTT,CASSHLSGGSDTQYF